The source of this T cell receptor (beta chain) is a study of T-cell reconstitution after alpha-beta-depleted transplantation in children. Details on this clonotype: Its antigen is unknown.

The TCRbeta library was prepared with unique molecular identifiers. TCRdb ran MiXCR on the PCR reads and lists one entry per CDR3 protein. The table includes some 200,000 distinct CDR3 sequences, 7% to 9% detected once. The CDR3 runs to 13 residues. Germline assignment: CDR1 MDHEN and CDR2 SYDVKM. The V end lost 5 bases, the J end lost 6 bases, and 14 bases lay between the germline ends. The study's findings and limits: In patients about two months after transplant, alpha-beta T cells reportedly arose from several hundred expanded graft clones.

The TCR was taken from a male patient under 10 years old who had a stem cell transplant for acute myeloid leukemia, so the T cells may come from the graft donor. The genes are TRBV28 and TRBJ2-7, with TRBD1 as a possible D gene (6 bases). Sequencing used PBMCs, mostly from graft donor cells, obtained 360 days after TCRalphabeta/CD19-depleted stem cell transplant. In DNA, the CDR3 is TGTGCCAGCAGTCTCCCAGGGGTGCGCGAGCAGTACTTC. Its protein product is CASSLPGVREQYF.